One sample yielded the 23 T cell receptor beta chains listed below, sequenced in a study of cytomegalovirus exposure and HLA in healthy donors. TCRdb keeps only in-frame clones here, not all; method: immunoSEQ multiplex PCR. In the table there are some 250,000 clones, less than 95% of which are singletons. Sequenced material: PBMCs. These TCRs come from a woman aged 30 to 39 in good health and CMV-seronegative.

The rearrangement links TRBV7-2 to TRBJ1-2; a weak D match, TRBD1 (5 bases). The CDR3 spans 15 residues. CDR1 is SGHTA and CDR2 is FQGNSA in the germline V gene. With 1 base removed from V and 4 bases from J, the gap between germline ends came to 13 bases. The chain's CDR3 is CASSLGPAGPYGYTF. The CDR3 DNA follows: TGTGCCAGCAGCTTAGGTCCTGCGGGACCCTATGGCTACACCTTC. Based on the CDR3 plus reference TRBV7-2 and TRBJ1-2, the full variable domain is GAGVSQSPSNKVTEKGKDVELRCDPISGHTALYWYRQSLGQGLEFLIYFQGNSAPDKSGLPSDRFSAERTGGSVSTLTIQRTQQEDSAVYLCASSLGPAGPYGYTFGSGTRLTVV.

The rearrangement uses TRBV28 and TRBJ1-2; 7 bases line up with TRBD1. The germline V gene has CDR1 MDHEN and CDR2 SYDVKM. The CDR3 is 12 residues long. Trimming took 11 bases from V and 4 from J; bases not matched to a gene: 7. The CDR3 reads CAAQGEGYGYTF. CDR3 DNA sequence: TGTGCCGCCCAGGGGGAAGGCTATGGCTACACCTTC.

The chain has TRBV7-8 and TRBJ2-3; perhaps TRBD2 as D (6 bases). Germline CDR1 SGHVS, CDR2 FQNEAQ. V dropped 3 bases and J dropped 7 bases, with 32 bases sitting between them. This CDR3 is built from 20 residues. The CDR3, as DNA: TGTGCCAGCAGCTTGGCCGCACTAGTTTTTACTGCGCACGGGGGATATACGCAGTATTTT. This sequence encodes CASSLAALVFTAHGGYTQYF.

In DNA form, the CDR3 reads TGTGCCAGCAGCGTAGGAGTTGACCCATACAATGAGCAGTTCTTC. Its protein product is CASSVGVDPYNEQFF. This chain connects TRBV9 to TRBJ2-1, with D unclear. Germline V gene lookup returns CDR1 SGDLS and CDR2 YYNGEE. V lost 0 bases and J lost 4, with 11 bases in between. This CDR3 has 15 amino acids.

The gene calls are TRBV6-1 and TRBJ2-7, with 7 bases fitting TRBD1. Germline CDR1 reads MNHNS; CDR2 reads SASEGT. Losses at the gene ends were 8 bases for V and 7 bases for J; bases not matched to a gene: 5. The CDR3 totals 11 residues. For the CDR3, the DNA is TGTGCCAGCTACAGGGGAGAGGAGCAGTACTTC. Amino acid sequence: CASYRGEEQYF.

V is TRBV25-1 and J is TRBJ2-1; D is unresolved. This CDR3 contains 16 residues. Germline V CDR1 and CDR2: MGHDK, SYGVNS. Trimming pared 2 bases from V and 0 bases from J, leaving 11 bases between. This CDR3 is CASSEKTLVSYNEQFF. The CDR3, as DNA: TGTGCCAGCAGTGAAAAAACCCTAGTCTCCTACAATGAGCAGTTCTTC.

V usage is TRBV27 and J usage is TRBJ1-2; D unclear. V was clipped by 2 bases and J by 1 base, with 5 bases between them. Germline CDR1 and CDR2: MNHEY and SMNVEV (reference sequence). The CDR3 has 13 amino acids. CDR3 in amino acids: CASSLGLNYGYTF. DNA for the CDR3: TGTGCCAGCAGTTTAGGCCTTAACTATGGCTACACCTTC.

CDR3 nucleotides: TGTGCCAGCAGTTTTCAAGGGGGCCGAGCTTTCTTT. Protein sequence: CASSFQGGRAFF. This chain links TRBV27 with TRBJ1-1, with 7 positions matching TRBD1. V gave up 3 bases and J gave up 10 bases; unmatched junction bases: 5. The germline V gene has CDR1 MNHEY and CDR2 SMNVEV (reference sequence). This CDR3 is 12 amino acids long.

In this sample, this clone turned up a few times. V and J are TRBV19 and TRBJ2-5; D gene ambiguous. Trimming took 1 base from V and 5 from J, leaving 11 bases between them. CDR1 and CDR2 (germline): LNHDA, SQIVND (reference sequence). The CDR3 is 14 amino acids. CDR3 sequence: CASSIVGGVETQYF. In nucleotides, the CDR3 is TGTGCCAGTAGTATAGTCGGCGGCGTGGAGACCCAGTACTTC.

This chain links TRBV28 with TRBJ2-7; weak D call: TRBD1 (5 bases). The CDR3 is 13 amino acids. V gave up 1 base and J gave up 5 bases, with 9 bases separating them. CDR1 and CDR2 from the germline V gene are MDHEN and SYDVKM. The CDR3 DNA reads as TGTGCCAGCAGTTTATTCAGGGTCCACGAGCAGTACTTC. Its translation is CASSLFRVHEQYF. The complete variable domain, with remaining parts taken from reference TRBV28 and TRBJ2-7, reads DVKVTQSSRYLVKRTGEKVFLECVQDMDHENMFWYRQDPGLGLRLIYFSYDVKMKEKGDIPEGYSVSREKKERFSLILESASTNQTSMYLCASSLFRVHEQYFGPGTRLTVT.

This chain uses TRBV6-5 with TRBJ2-1; D ambiguous. The germline V gene has CDR1 MNHEY and CDR2 SVGAGI. The CDR3 extends over 15 amino acids. The V end lost 3 bases, the J end lost 12 bases, and 21 bases lay between the germline ends. The CDR3 nucleotides are TGTGCCAGCAGTTATCAGGCAGCTCCTAAAATGGCGCAGTTCTTC. Protein product: CASSYQAAPKMAQFF.

V usage is TRBV27 and J usage is TRBJ2-7, with 11 nucleotides matching TRBD2. The CDR3 has 14 amino acids. Germline trimming cut 8 bases from V and 6 bases from J; bases unmatched to any gene: 9. CDR1 MNHEY and CDR2 SMNVEV come from the germline V gene (reference sequence). The CDR3 coding sequence is TGTGCCAGCCGGCTAGCGGGAGGTAGGTTCGAGCAGTACTTC. Translation gives CASRLAGGRFEQYF.

Remarks on this clone: Additional DNA sequences in this sample encode the identical CDR3. This rearrangement joins TRBV28 to TRBJ2-7; a possible D gene is TRBD2 (5 bases). V was cut by 1 base and J by 0 bases, with 7 bases left in between. This CDR3 has 14 residues. From germline, CDR1 is MDHEN and CDR2 SYDVKM. The CDR3 DNA reads as TGTGCCAGCAGTTTATCGGGAAGCTCCTACGAGCAGTACTTC. Its translation: CASSLSGSSYEQYF.

This chain connects TRBV11-2 to TRBJ2-1; D may correspond to TRBD1 or TRBD2 (7 bases each). This CDR3 spans 14 amino acids. Germline V CDR1 and CDR2: SGHAT, FQNNGV. The ends were cut back, 5 bases at V and 9 bases at J, with 17 bases in the middle. Here the CDR3 reads CASSRYQGEGEQFF. The CDR3 bases are TGTGCCAGCAGCCGATATCAGGGGGAGGGTGAGCAGTTCTTC.

This clone was counted only a few times. V is TRBV18 and J is TRBJ2-1, with 11 nucleotides matching TRBD2. Trimming took 3 bases from V and 8 from J; bases not matched to a gene: 0. Germline values: CDR1 KGHSH, CDR2 LQKENI. This CDR3 has 13 amino acids. CDR3 sequence reads: CASSPGLADEQFF. CDR3 coding DNA: TGTGCCAGCTCACCGGGACTAGCGGATGAGCAGTTCTTC. Using reference TRBV18 and TRBJ2-1 for the parts outside the CDR3, the full variable domain is NAGVMQNPRHLVRRRGQEARLRCSPMKGHSHVYWYRQLPEEGLKFMVYLQKENIIDESGMPKERFSAEFPKEGPSILRIQQVVRGDSAAYFCASSPGLADEQFFGPGTRLTVL.

The V call is TRBV5-1, the J call TRBJ2-6, with 9 positions matching TRBD1. The V and J ends lost 4 bases and 1 base, in that order; junction bases with no gene match: 12. The V gene's germline CDR1 is SGHRS and CDR2 YFSETQ. The CDR3 length is 19 residues. Written as DNA, the CDR3 is TGCGCCAGCAGCCCCCGGGACAGGGATCGCCTTTCTGGGGCCAACGTCCTGACTTTC. It yields the protein CASSPRDRDRLSGANVLTF.

The V gene is TRBV2, the J gene TRBJ2-5; 12 positions agree with TRBD2. The V gene end was trimmed by 8 bases and the J gene end by 4 bases; junction bases not matched to a gene: 5. The length of the CDR3 is 14 residues. Looked up from germline, CDR1 is SNHLY and CDR2 is FYNNEI. The CDR3 DNA follows: TGTGCCAGCCCCGAACTAGCGGGAGGAGAGACCCAGTACTTC. Amino acid sequence: CASPELAGGETQYF.

V is TRBV28 and J is TRBJ1-2; D gene ambiguous. CDR3 length equals 12 residues. The V end was cut by 6 bases, the J end by 4 bases, with 9 bases between. The germline V gene has CDR1 MDHEN and CDR2 SYDVKM. CDR3 in amino acids: CASRSATYGYTF. The CDR3 DNA sequence: TGTGCCAGCAGATCAGCCACCTATGGCTACACCTTC.

The genes are TRBV18 and TRBJ2-1; unclear D gene. CDR1 and CDR2 (germline): KGHSH, LQKENI. Trimming removed 2 bases from V and 10 bases from J, with 9 bases in between. This CDR3 contains 12 residues. CDR3 in DNA: TGTGCCAGCTCACCAAGCGTGGGGGAGCAGTTCTTC. Protein sequence: CASSPSVGEQFF.

V is TRBV19 and J is TRBJ1-5; possibly TRBD1 for D (5 bases). The CDR3 length is 15 residues. V was trimmed by 3 bases and J by 2 bases, leaving 11 bases between them. Germline-derived CDR1 and CDR2 are LNHDA and SQIVND (reference sequence). CDR3 nucleotide sequence: TGTGCCAGTAGTATGGAGGGGTTGGGCAATCAGCCCCAGCATTTT. As protein: CASSMEGLGNQPQHF.

V is TRBV6-5 and J is TRBJ2-2, with 12 bases that match TRBD2. Germline trimming cut 4 bases from V and 13 bases from J; bases unmatched to any gene: 13. This CDR3 region has 16 residues. Germline CDR1 reads MNHEY; CDR2 reads SVGAGI. The CDR3 sequence is CASSFRTSGTIPGLFF. Written as DNA, the CDR3 is TGTGCCAGCAGTTTCAGGACTAGCGGGACCATCCCCGGGCTGTTTTTT.

The chain is built from TRBV6-6 and TRBJ1-1; D is perhaps TRBD1 (5 bases). Germline CDR1 and CDR2: MNHNY and SVGAGI (reference sequence). Trimming removed 8 bases at V and 9 bases at J, with 19 bases between. The CDR3 length is 13 residues. CDR3 region: CASGGGTAQKAFF. The CDR3 nucleotides are TGTGCCAGCGGTGGTGGGACTGCACAGAAAGCTTTCTTT.

The genes are TRBV28 and TRBJ2-3; 13 bases are shared with TRBD2. There are 17 residues in the CDR3. The junction had 7 bases not matched to a gene; V was cut back by 3 bases and J by 4 bases. Per the germline V gene, CDR1 is MDHEN and CDR2 is SYDVKM. The CDR3 protein is CASSFSGTSGNPDTQYF. CDR3 sequence (DNA): TGTGCCAGCAGTTTTAGTGGGACTAGCGGGAACCCAGATACGCAGTATTTT.